The TCR beta chain described here comes from a study of blood T cell repertoires in COVID-19. Overall study context: Sources were T cells, B-cell-depleted T cells, or PBMCs; the material itself was cDNA or gDNA.

Using immunoSEQ multiplex PCR, the repertoire was profiled, and TCRdb retains in-frame clones only, with some absent. The profile shows approximately 110,000 clones, approximately 89% of them singletons. The CDR3 length is 15 residues. Germline CDR1 is SGHNT and CDR2 is YYREEE (reference sequence). J lost 8 bases, V lost 3 bases, and 7 bases had no gene match. This receptor was identified in a woman aged 80 or older with COVID-19, enrolled during active disease. The rearrangement joins TRBV5-4 to TRBJ2-2; TRBD2 aligns across 10 bases. The sample comprised peripheral blood. In DNA, the CDR3 is TGTGCCAGCAGCTGGGGGCTAGCGGGAGATGGGGAGCTGTTTTTT. Protein: CASSWGLAGDGELFF.